What follows are 5 T cell receptor beta chains derived from one specimen sequenced in a study of blood T cells in healthy people across ages. Then a second PCR, running roughly 7 to 11 cycles, was carried out with a sample-barcoded 5' primer and a J-beta primer mix. TCRdb passed the 5' RACE reads through MiXCR, listing each CDR3 protein once. The profile covers 650,000 to 700,000 distinct CDR3 sequences, with about 32% appearing a single time and 15% taken by the ten largest. The sample was blood. These TCRs come from a woman of 80 years or more in good health.

The genes are TRBV18 and TRBJ2-4; 13 nucleotides align to TRBD2. CDR3 length: 18 residues. Germline-derived CDR1 and CDR2 are KGHSH and LQKENI. Trimming took 5 bases from V and 0 from J; bases not matched to a gene: 7. The CDR3 region has the DNA TGTGCCAGCTCATCGGGACTAGCGGGGAATCTAGCCAAAAACATTCAGTACTTC. It codes for CASSSGLAGNLAKNIQYF.

This clonotype turned up a few times. The chain joins TRBV6-5 to TRBJ1-2; 7 nucleotides match TRBD1. Germline V lookup: CDR1 MNHEY, CDR2 SVGAGI. J lost 8 bases, V lost 4 bases, and 13 bases had no gene match. The CDR3 length is 15 residues. In DNA form, the CDR3 reads TGTGCCAGCAGTTCCCTAACAGGGGAAGCGCGAGGCTACACCTTC. The encoded protein is CASSSLTGEARGYTF.

This clonotype was observed at least ten times. CDR3 DNA: TGCAGTGCCCCTCAGCGGGGCGCGTACAATGAGCAGTTCTTC. Translated, it gives CSAPQRGAYNEQFF. V and J are TRBV20-1 and TRBJ2-1; 7 nucleotides align to TRBD2. The CDR3 totals 14 residues. Germline V CDR1 and CDR2: DFQATT, SNEGSKA (reference sequence). With V trimmed by 6 bases and J by 4 bases, 9 bases remained unmatched.

This clonotype came up many times. The chain links TRBV4-2 to TRBJ2-5, with 10 bases aligning to TRBD2. The germline CDR1 and CDR2 sequences are LGHNA and YNFKEQ. This CDR3 spans 18 amino acids. Trimming removed 1 base from V and 1 base from J; junction bases left unmatched: 9. CDR3 DNA: TGTGCCAGCAGCCAAGCATTTAAGGCTAGCGGGGGCCAAGAGACCCAGTACTTC. Protein product: CASSQAFKASGGQETQYF.

As to this clonotype: Just one base apart from a much larger clone, this may be a read error. The chain carries TRBV6-6 and TRBJ2-1, with D unclear. Germline assignment: CDR1 MNHNY and CDR2 SVGAGI (reference sequence). Trimming removed 6 bases from V and 4 bases from J, with 10 bases in between. The CDR3 is 13 residues long. As DNA, the CDR3 is TGTGCCAGCAGGTTTTCGGAGTACAATGAGCAGTTCTTC. Translating it yields CASRFSEYNEQFF.